A single sample gave rise to the 20 T cell receptor beta chains below, sequenced in a study of OX40 agonist ivuxolimab in advanced cancers. The assay was immunoSEQ multiplex PCR, and TCRdb's table has in-frame clones only and misses some. This table holds 90,000 to 120,000 clones, roughly nine tenths found once. Material: CD4+ or CD8+ T cells sorted from blood, obtained in a trial of the OX40 agonist ivuxolimab. These receptors originate from an adult with an advanced solid tumor such as melanoma, head and neck, liver or kidney cancer.

This clone was counted only a few times. The CDR3 DNA follows: TGTGCCAGCAGCTTGGCGGGACAGGGTAAAGGGAATGAGCAGTTCTTC. Translating gives CASSLAGQGKGNEQFF. The chain employs TRBV7-6 and TRBJ2-1, with TRBD1 identical over 9 bases. The germline V gene encodes CDR1 SGHVS and CDR2 FNYEAQ. CDR3 length: 16 residues. Trimming took 3 bases from V and 7 from J; bases not matched to a gene: 10.

In the case of this clone: Other DNA sequences from this sample encode an identical CDR3 as well. V usage is TRBV6-5 and J usage is TRBJ1-1; D unresolved. This CDR3 spans 13 amino acids. Per the germline V gene, CDR1 is MNHEY and CDR2 is SVGAGI. Trimming pared 5 bases from V and 1 base from J, leaving 8 bases between. DNA for the CDR3: TGTGCCAGCAGTCGGACGGGGAACACTGAAGCTTTCTTT. Translated, it gives CASSRTGNTEAFF.

The V call is TRBV18, the J call TRBJ2-1; 7 nucleotides match TRBD1. J gave up 0 bases and V 3 bases, and 2 bases lay outside the gene matches. The CDR3 runs 15 residues. Germline V gives CDR1 KGHSH, CDR2 LQKENI. The CDR3 protein is CASSPGTDSYNEQFF. The CDR3 DNA is TGTGCCAGCTCACCCGGGACAGACTCCTACAATGAGCAGTTCTTC.

The chain carries TRBV28 and TRBJ2-7; TRBD2 is a possible D gene (7 bases). With 6 bases removed from V and 2 bases from J, the gap between germline ends came to 14 bases. The germline V gene encodes CDR1 MDHEN and CDR2 SYDVKM. This CDR3 has 14 amino acids. This CDR3 reads CASRGGGSAYEQYF. For the CDR3, the DNA is TGTGCCAGCAGGGGGGGCGGGAGCGCCTACGAGCAGTACTTC.

This chain uses TRBV7-9 with TRBJ1-4; the D gene is possibly TRBD1 (5 bases). V was shortened by 3 bases and J by 4 bases, with 9 bases between the two germline ends. This CDR3 is 14 amino acids long. Germline V lookup: CDR1 SEHNR, CDR2 FQNEAQ (reference sequence). The CDR3 sequence is CASSFSTDNEKLFF. The CDR3 DNA follows: TGTGCCAGCAGCTTTTCGACAGATAATGAAAAACTGTTTTTT.

The chain joins TRBV18 to TRBJ2-5; 10 bases fit TRBD1. CDR1 KGHSH and CDR2 LQKENI come from the germline V gene. This CDR3 is 16 amino acids long. V was pared by 3 bases and J by 7 bases, with 11 bases of the junction left unmatched. The CDR3 loop reads CASSPLGTGEFLTQYF. The CDR3 nucleotides read TGTGCCAGCTCACCTCTCGGGACAGGGGAGTTTTTGACCCAGTACTTC.

The chain links TRBV11-2 to TRBJ2-7; 9 bases line up with TRBD1. Germline-derived CDR1 and CDR2 are SGHAT and FQNNGV. Trimming removed 8 bases from V and 7 bases from J; junction bases left unmatched: 9. This CDR3 contains 13 residues. The CDR3 coding sequence is TGTGCCAGCCACTGGGACAGGGTTTATGAGCAGTACTTC. Amino acid sequence: CASHWDRVYEQYF.

The chain combines TRBV28 with TRBJ1-1, with D uncertain. The germline V gene encodes CDR1 MDHEN and CDR2 SYDVKM. Trimming took off 10 bases at V and 6 bases at J, with 15 bases between the two ends. This CDR3 region has 12 residues. This chain's CDR3 is CAIRRLGSEAFF. As DNA, the CDR3 is TGTGCCATACGCAGGTTGGGTTCTGAAGCTTTCTTT.

The gene calls are TRBV6-6 and TRBJ1-5, with 7 bases aligning to TRBD1. The CDR3 runs 13 residues. CDR1 is MNHNY and CDR2 is SVGAGI in the germline V gene (reference sequence). Trimming took 6 bases from V and 4 from J; bases not matched to a gene: 3. The CDR3 region has the DNA TGTGCCAGCAGCCTGGACAGGAATCAGCCCCAGCATTTT. Protein sequence: CASSLDRNQPQHF.

The gene calls are TRBV7-2 and TRBJ2-7; 7 bases are a match to TRBD2. The CDR3 is 15 residues long. Trimming at V came to 5 bases and at J to 3 bases, leaving 10 bases not matched to a gene. CDR1 and CDR2 from the germline V gene are SGHTA and FQGNSA. The CDR3 DNA is TGTGCCAGCAGCCCTTCGGGGAGCGGGAACTACGAGCAGTACTTC. Residues: CASSPSGSGNYEQYF.

The chain combines TRBV2 with TRBJ2-5, with a weak D call TRBD2 (6 bases). Germline lookup yields CDR1 SNHLY and CDR2 FYNNEI. This CDR3 spans 13 amino acids. Trimming shortened V by 6 bases and J by 3 bases, and 11 bases separated the two germline ends. The CDR3 nucleotides are TGTGCCAGCAGGGACTATCCTAAAGAGACCCAGTACTTC. Translating gives CASRDYPKETQYF.

The chain carries TRBV11-1 and TRBJ2-2; 7 bases are a match to TRBD2. Germline loops: CDR1 SGHAT, CDR2 FQDESV (reference sequence). V trimming: 2 bases; J trimming: 3 bases; junction bases outside the gene matches: 6. This CDR3 contains 16 residues. DNA for the CDR3: TGTGCCAGCAGCTTACCGGGACTATCTGACACCGGGGAGCTGTTTTTT. Its translation: CASSLPGLSDTGELFF.

This clone showed up just once. This rearrangement joins TRBV2 to TRBJ2-3; 7 bases match TRBD2. CDR3 length: 15 amino acids. Germline-derived CDR1 and CDR2 are SNHLY and FYNNEI. V lost 4 bases, J lost 2 bases, and 6 bases stayed unmatched. The CDR3: CASSVSGRPTDTQYF. The CDR3 DNA sequence: TGTGCCAGCAGTGTTAGCGGGCGCCCCACAGATACGCAGTATTTT.

The chain recombines TRBV12-1 with TRBJ2-1; the table's D call, TRBD2, has no DNA check behind it. TRBV12-1 is noted as a pseudogene. The CDR3 loop spans 13 amino acids. The CDR3: CASSFTGYNEQFF. CDR3 bases: TGTGCCAGCAGCTTTACGGGGTACAATGAGCAGTTCTTC.

The V gene is TRBV9, the J gene TRBJ2-5; 15 bases map to TRBD2. Germline assignment: CDR1 SGDLS and CDR2 YYNGEE. The CDR3 consists of 17 residues. V was pared by 4 bases and J by 6 bases, with 10 bases of the junction left unmatched. In DNA, the CDR3 is TGTGCCAGCAGCCCGGGCGGACTAGCGGGAGGGGAACAGACCCAGTACTTC. As protein: CASSPGGLAGGEQTQYF.

J is TRBJ2-3 and V is TRBV11-2; TRBD2 might be the D (7 bases). Trimming left V 5 bases short and J 4 bases short, with 16 bases between. CDR1 and CDR2 (germline): SGHAT, FQNNGV. This CDR3 is 15 amino acids long. The CDR3 bases are TGTGCCAGCAGCCCTAGTGGGGGGGCGGCAGATACGCAGTATTTT. This sequence encodes CASSPSGGAADTQYF.

This rearrangement joins TRBV28 to TRBJ2-7, with 8 nucleotides matching TRBD1. The CDR3 contains 15 residues. Germline values: CDR1 MDHEN, CDR2 SYDVKM. The trim removed 7 bases at V and 4 bases at J, leaving 12 bases unmatched. In DNA, the CDR3 is TGTGCCAGCAATCGGCCCGGGACAGGCAAATACGAGCAGTACTTC. Its translation: CASNRPGTGKYEQYF.

Only a few counts were recorded for this clone. The V gene is TRBV28, the J gene TRBJ1-2; the D is unclear. The CDR3 is made up of 13 amino acids. The V end lost 5 bases, the J end lost 3 bases, and 10 bases lay between the germline ends. Germline V gene lookup returns CDR1 MDHEN and CDR2 SYDVKM. The CDR3 coding sequence is TGTGCCAGCAGTCTGGACGGGCACTATGGCTACACCTTC. This codes for CASSLDGHYGYTF.

The chain employs TRBV7-2 and TRBJ2-7; 7 positions agree with TRBD2. Germline values: CDR1 SGHTA, CDR2 FQGNSA. The CDR3 totals 14 residues. Losses at the gene ends were 2 bases for V and 5 bases for J; bases not matched to a gene: 6. CDR3: CASSLQRGSHEQYF. The CDR3 nucleotides are TGTGCCAGCAGCTTACAGCGCGGGAGCCACGAGCAGTACTTC.

This chain links TRBV29-1 with TRBJ2-3; TRBD2 matches 8 bases. This CDR3 has 14 amino acids. CDR1 and CDR2 (germline): SQVTM, ANQGSEA. For the CDR3, the DNA is TGCAGTTCGCCGGCGGGAGGTTCCACAGATACGCAGTATTTT. Translation: CSSPAGGSTDTQYF.